The rows below give T cell receptor beta chains drawn from one sample of a study of patients and donors after allogeneic stem cell transplantation. One entry per CDR3 protein results from TCRdb running MiXCR on the RT-PCR reads. This table holds about a million distinct CDR3 sequences, roughly 18% found once. Sequencing was performed on blood, either unsorted or a sorted T cell fraction (not recorded which). All receptors come from a human donor who was either an allogeneic HSCT recipient or a stem cell or donor lymphocyte infusion donor (not recorded which). It is not recorded whose cells these are; they may come from a transplant donor. Each CDR3 is given with its conserved first and last residue. Fields, in order: clone size, D gene, V gene, J gene, CDR3 DNA, CDR3 protein. D genes are given only for firm matches. Clone size is not always given. Where it is, it says once, few, many or a class for expanded clones.

.	TRBD1	TRBV7-2	TRBJ1-2	TGTGCCAGCAGCCAGAATCGACAGGGGTCAAGGGGCTACACCTTC	CASSQNRQGSRGYTF
.	.	TRBV29-1	TRBJ1-1	TGCAGCGCCGACAAAGGAGAGACCCAGAACACTGAAGCTTTCTTT	CSADKGETQNTEAFF
once	.	TRBV5-1	TRBJ1-6	TGCGCCAGCAGCCCGTCCCCCGAAACACCCCTCCACTTT	CASSPSPETPLHF
.	.	TRBV7-9	TRBJ2-5	TGTGCCAGCAGCCGGTCAGGTGCTCGGGGACAAGAGACCCAGTACTTC	CASSRSGARGQETQYF
.	TRBD2	TRBV20-1	TRBJ2-7	TGCAGTGCGTATGGGACTAGCGGGCGAGCCTCCTACGAGCAGTACTTC	CSAYGTSGRASYEQYF
.	TRBD1	TRBV6-5	TRBJ2-5	TGTGCCAGCAGTTATGACAGGGGCACGGGGACCCAGTACTTC	CASSYDRGTGTQYF
.	.	TRBV14	TRBJ2-7	TGTGCCAGCAGCCAAAAAAGACTAGGAGAGCAGTACTTC	CASSQKRLGEQYF
few	.	TRBV27	TRBJ2-3	TGTGCCAGCAGCCACCAAGCGGGAGATACGCAGTATTTT	CASSHQAGDTQYF
.	.	TRBV6-1	TRBJ1-2	TGTGCCAGCGGCCGCGAGGGGGCTAACTATGGCTACACCTTC	CASGREGANYGYTF
many	.	TRBV20-1	TRBJ2-1	TGCAGTGCCAAGACTCATGTGGATGAGCAGTTCTTC	CSAKTHVDEQFF
.	.	TRBV5-4	TRBJ1-2	TGTGCCAGCAACTTAAAGGGGGGTAACTATGGCTACACCTTC	CASNLKGGNYGYTF
few	.	TRBV6-5	TRBJ1-2	TGTGCCAGCAGTTACTGGGCAGGGGAACCTAACTATGGCTACACCTTC	CASSYWAGEPNYGYTF
.	TRBD1	TRBV24-1	TRBJ2-7	TGTGCCACCAGTGACCCGGACAGGGGGGGAGACGAGCAGTACTTC	CATSDPDRGGDEQYF
few	TRBD2	TRBV10-3	TRBJ2-1	TGTGCCATCAGTGAGTCGGCCAGCGGGAGGACTGAGCAGTTCTTC	CAISESASGRTEQFF
few	.	TRBV12-3/TRBV12-4	TRBJ1-1	TGTGCCAGCAGTTCCCTTAGAGTCAGCACTGAAGCTTTCTTT	CASSSLRVSTEAFF
.	.	TRBV20-1	TRBJ2-1	TGCAGTGCTCCCATCAATGAGCAGTTCTTC	CSAPINEQFF
.	.	TRBV6-5	TRBJ1-4	TGTGCCAGCAGTTACTCGGCGGGGGAGTATGAAAAACTGTTTTTT	CASSYSAGEYEKLFF
.	.	TRBV2	TRBJ2-7	TGTGCCAGCAGTGATGGACGGGCCTCCTACGAGCAGTACTTC	CASSDGRASYEQYF
.	.	TRBV11-2	TRBJ2-7	TGTGCCAGCAGCTTAGCCACTAGGGCAGTAAATACCTACGAGCAGTACTTC	CASSLATRAVNTYEQYF
few	.	TRBV6-1	TRBJ2-3	TGTGCCAGCAGTCTCGATCCCGCCGACACAGATACGCAGTATTTT	CASSLDPADTDTQYF
few	.	TRBV19	TRBJ2-1	TGTGCCAGTAGTATAACCGGGCCCTACAATGAGCAGTTCTTC	CASSITGPYNEQFF
many	.	TRBV11-2	TRBJ1-6	TGTGCCAGCAGCTTAGATTCAGGGTGGAATTCACCCCTCCACTTT	CASSLDSGWNSPLHF
few	.	TRBV7-8	TRBJ1-3	TGTGCCAGCAGCTGGGTAGGGCAGGGATCTGGAAACACCATATATTTT	CASSWVGQGSGNTIYF
.	TRBD1	TRBV7-6	TRBJ2-1	TGTGCCAGCAGCTCAGACCTTAGGACAGGGGGCTACAATGAGCAGTTCTTC	CASSSDLRTGGYNEQFF
many	TRBD1	TRBV12-3/TRBV12-4	TRBJ2-7	TGTGCCAGCAGTCAGGGACAGGGCGTACAGTACTTC	CASSQGQGVQYF
.	.	TRBV7-6	TRBJ2-7	TGTGCCAGCAGCCCCAACGGAAAAGCCTACGAGCAGTACTTC	CASSPNGKAYEQYF
.	.	TRBV12-3/TRBV12-4	TRBJ1-1	TGTGCCAGCACCGCCGGGACCGCCGAGACTGAAGCTTTCTTT	CASTAGTAETEAFF
.	TRBD2	TRBV7-3	TRBJ2-7	TGTGCCAGCAGCCCATCTAGCGGCGTAGAGCAGTACTTC	CASSPSSGVEQYF
.	.	TRBV6-1	TRBJ2-7	TGTGCCAGCAGTGAATTGCTGATCGAGGGCTACGAGCAGTACTTC	CASSELLIEGYEQYF
.	.	TRBV18	TRBJ1-1	TGTGCCAGCTCACCAGATAAGAGTACCGAAGCTTTCTTT	CASSPDKSTEAFF
few	TRBD1	TRBV7-2	TRBJ1-1	TGTGCCAGCAGGGCAAACAGGGGCCCGAACACTGAAGCTTTCTTT	CASRANRGPNTEAFF
many	.	TRBV12-3/TRBV12-4	TRBJ2-1	TGTGCCAGCAGGCTGGACCGAAGCAATGAGCAGTTCTTC	CASRLDRSNEQFF
.	.	TRBV6-2/TRBV6-3	TRBJ1-1	TGTGCCAGCAGTTACACGGAACCTCACACTGAAGCTTTCTTT	CASSYTEPHTEAFF
.	.	TRBV24-1	TRBJ1-1	TGTGCCACCAGGAAGGGCGGATTGGCTGAAGCTTTCTTT	CATRKGGLAEAFF
few	.	TRBV6-5	TRBJ1-1	TGTGCCAGCAGTTCCACCCTGTCGGGATTTTCCACTGAAGCTTTCTTT	CASSSTLSGFSTEAFF
.	TRBD2	TRBV11-1	TRBJ2-3	TGTGCCAGCAGCTTAGTACTAGCGGGAGGCCGCGTCCCAGATACGCAGTATTTT	CASSLVLAGGRVPDTQYF